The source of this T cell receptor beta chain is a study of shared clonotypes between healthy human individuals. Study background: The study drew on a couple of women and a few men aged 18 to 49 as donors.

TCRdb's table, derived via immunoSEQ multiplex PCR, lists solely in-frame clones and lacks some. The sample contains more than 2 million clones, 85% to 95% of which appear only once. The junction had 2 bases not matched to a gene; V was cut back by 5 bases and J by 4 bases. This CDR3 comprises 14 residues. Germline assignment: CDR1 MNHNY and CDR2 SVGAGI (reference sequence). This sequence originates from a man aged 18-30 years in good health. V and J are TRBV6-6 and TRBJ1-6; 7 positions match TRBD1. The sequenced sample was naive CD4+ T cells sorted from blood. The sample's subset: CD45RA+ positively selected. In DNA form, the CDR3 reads TGTGCCAGCAGTGGGACAGTTTATAATTCACCCCTCCACTTT. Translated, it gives CASSGTVYNSPLHF.